This TCR beta chain derives from a study of blood T cell repertoires in COVID-19 (dated by TCRdb to between 2020 and 2021). Background on the whole study: Samples from collaborators originated in the United States, Italy and Spain and spanned both the acute and convalescent phases of COVID-19. The material from the prospective study consisted of cDNA or gDNA derived from T cells, B-cell-depleted T cells, or PBMCs. Deeply sampled blood TCRbeta repertoires from subjects exposed to, actively infected with, or recovered from COVID-19 were included in the dataset. The repertoires were released in a freely available public database intended as a resource for research on the immune response to SARS-CoV-2. The samples were drawn from the first 160 participants of the ongoing ImmuneRACE study and from over 950 subjects provided by 6 global collaborators. A de-identified subject ID, COVID-19 status, age in years and sex were almost always included in the sample metadata. Where available, HLA class I and class II types were taken from metadata supplied by the sample provider and were not determined by assay-based typing. Paper-wide results and their limitations: How much clinical and demographic metadata was included differed by source and by participant, and the metadata was provided uncurated.

TCRbeta CDR3 regions were amplified from genomic DNA using the immunoSEQ Assay, a bias-controlled multiplex PCR. In the original analysis: The number of nucleated cells in each sample was estimated from the amplification of reference gene primers within the assay. To quantify the absolute abundance of each unique TCRbeta CDR3 rearrangement, sequence reads were collapsed and filtered. For each sample, productive Simpson clonality was calculated by taking the square root of Simpson's diversity index across productive rearrangements. Entries here come from immuneACCESS through TCRdb and include only in-frame sequences with V and J called. Some clones fail to appear in such tables; in the studies checked, an unresolved V gene covers under half of the shortfall, and the cause of the remainder is unknown. V and J calls and clone size are copied from that table; D and trimming were computed from the DNA. The sample table lists hundreds of thousands of clones, around 92% of them with a count of one. The ten biggest clones cover approximately 2% of the sample.

On this clone itself: Its antigen remains undetermined. Qualities for individual bases were not recorded, and no much larger clone is one base off.

At one collaborating source in Seattle, patients were enrolled during active infection and were followed longitudinally through the course of disease. Each collaborating institution followed its own protocols to collect whole blood in K2EDTA tubes. For TCRbeta analysis, collaborators shipped samples as frozen whole blood, isolated PBMCs, or DNA extracted from either of those sample types. CDR1 and CDR2, looked up from the germline V gene (reference sequence), are LNHDA and SQIVND. A distance of 20 bases separates the germline ends of V and J, which lose 2 bases and 4 bases respectively. The CDR3 runs 17 amino acids, cysteine and phenylalanine included. The entry retains the CDR3 DNA only, 51 bases that are in frame from base 1.

The chain links TRBV19 with TRBJ1-2; perhaps TRBD1 is the D gene, with 5 bases matching. The sequence was collected from a woman in her twenties or thirties with COVID-19, enrolled during active disease. Sample: peripheral blood. This receptor has the CDR3 CASSIYLVLVDIYGYTF. The sequenced DNA: TGTGCCAGTAGTATATATTTGGTGCTCGTGGACATCTATGGCTACACCTTC.